This T cell receptor beta chain is from a study of OX40 agonist ivuxolimab in advanced cancers. Study details: Partial responses were achieved by three patients: one hepatocellular carcinoma, two cutaneous melanoma.

With V trimmed by 5 bases and J by 6 bases, 8 bases remained unmatched. CDR1 is SGHTA and CDR2 is FQGNSA in the germline V gene. CDR3 length: 14 amino acids. Using immunoSEQ multiplex PCR, the repertoire was profiled, and TCRdb retains in-frame clones only, with some absent. The sample lists about 60,000 clones; 90% to 95% were seen once. Patients were ineligible given autoimmune disease history or systemic immunosuppression. Sequencing was performed on CD4+ or CD8+ T cells sorted from blood, taken in a trial of the OX40 agonist ivuxolimab. The chain links TRBV7-2 to TRBJ1-1, with 8 positions matching TRBD1. This TCR was recovered from an adult with an advanced solid tumor such as melanoma, head and neck, liver or kidney cancer. The CDR3 nucleotides are TGTGCCAGCAGCACGCACAGGGGGGCCGCTGAAGCTTTCTTT. Translated, it gives CASSTHRGAAEAFF.